These 14 T cell receptor beta chains originate from one sample sequenced in a study of blood T cell repertoires in COVID-19. Repertoires were generated with immunoSEQ multiplex PCR, while TCRdb's copy carries only in-frame clones and drops some. In the table there are 140,000 or so clones, about 87% of which are singletons. The sequencing input was peripheral blood. Receptor source: a man aged 60 to 69 with active or convalescent COVID-19.

The J gene is TRBJ2-7, the V gene TRBV11-2, with D unresolved. The germline gives CDR1 SGHAT, CDR2 FQNNGV. The V gene lost 1 base and the J gene lost 6 bases, with 4 bases spanning the gap. The CDR3 has 11 amino acids. The CDR3 DNA is TGTGCCAGCAGCTTAGCTACCGAGCAGTACTTC. Protein product: CASSLATEQYF.

A single count supports this clone. The rearrangement links TRBV29-1 to TRBJ1-2; a weak D match, TRBD1 (5 bases). The CDR3 loop spans 15 amino acids. Germline V gene data show CDR1 as SQVTM and CDR2 as ANQGSEA. Trimming removed 0 bases from V and 0 bases from J, with 11 bases in between. The CDR3 DNA reads as TGCAGCGTTGAAGATCCAGGGTCCGCTAACTATGGCTACACCTTC. Translating gives CSVEDPGSANYGYTF. Together with reference TRBV29-1 and TRBJ1-2, the CDR3 gives the full variable domain: SAVISQKPSRDICQRGTSLTIQCQVDSQVTMMFWYRQQPGQSLTLIATANQGSEATYESGFVIDKFPISRPNLTFSTLTVSNMSPEDSSIYLCSVEDPGSANYGYTFGSGTRLTVV.

The rearrangement uses TRBV24-1 and TRBJ2-3; 14 positions agree with TRBD2. J lost 6 bases, V lost 3 bases, and 10 bases had no gene match. Germline loops: CDR1 KGHDR, CDR2 SFDVKD. The CDR3 sequence is 18 residues long. CDR3 sequence reads: CATSDRLAGGLPRDTQYF. CDR3 nucleotide sequence: TGTGCCACCAGTGATCGACTAGCGGGAGGGCTCCCTAGGGATACGCAGTATTTT.

V and J are TRBV7-3 and TRBJ2-1, with 8 bases that match TRBD2. Germline V lookup: CDR1 SGHTA, CDR2 FQGTGA. Trimming at V came to 5 bases and at J to 3 bases, leaving 6 bases not matched to a gene. This CDR3 spans 15 amino acids. The chain's CDR3 is CASSPAGVLYNEQFF. The CDR3 DNA is TGTGCCAGCAGCCCAGCGGGAGTTCTCTACAATGAGCAGTTCTTC.

J is TRBJ2-7 and V is TRBV21-1; TRBD2, the table's D call, was not compared with the DNA. TRBV21-1 is designated a pseudogene. This CDR3 spans 14 amino acids. The DNA for the CDR3 is TGTGCCAGCAGCAATGGGCGGGACTCCTACGAGCAGTACTTC. This gives the protein CASSNGRDSYEQYF.

The V and J genes are TRBV18 and TRBJ2-5; 7 bases agree with TRBD1. From germline, CDR1 is KGHSH and CDR2 LQKENI. V was pared by 3 bases and J by 4 bases, with 8 bases of the junction left unmatched. The CDR3 totals 15 residues. This CDR3 reads CASSPLTGKRETQYF. CDR3 nucleotides: TGTGCCAGCTCACCTTTGACAGGGAAAAGAGAGACCCAGTACTTC.

The genes are TRBV7-9 and TRBJ2-2; D might be TRBD1 (5 bases). Trimming stripped 5 bases from V and 8 bases from J, with 9 bases between. The germline CDR1 and CDR2 sequences are SEHNR and FQNEAQ (reference sequence). The CDR3 sequence is 12 residues long. The CDR3 DNA sequence: TGTGCCAGCAGCCTCAGGGTGGGGGAGCTGTTTTTT. Translation gives CASSLRVGELFF. The full variable domain, completed using reference TRBV7-9 and TRBJ2-2, is DTGVSQNPRHKITKRGQNVTFRCDPISEHNRLYWYRQTLGQGPEFLTYFQNEAQLEKSRLLSDRFSAERPKGSFSTLEIQRTEQGDSAMYLCASSLRVGELFFGEGSRLTVL.

The chain recombines TRBV4-2 with TRBJ2-1; a weak D match, TRBD2 (7 bases). Germline CDR1 and CDR2: LGHNA and YNFKEQ. Trimming left V 2 bases short and J 2 bases short, with 10 bases between. The CDR3 extends over 15 amino acids. CDR3 in DNA: TGTGCCAGCAGCCAAACGGGGGGCCCCTACAATGAGCAGTTCTTC. Encoded protein: CASSQTGGPYNEQFF.

The V call is TRBV7-2, the J call TRBJ2-7; 10 nucleotides agree with TRBD2. Germline V lookup: CDR1 SGHTA, CDR2 FQGNSA. The CDR3 runs 18 residues. The J segment lost 3 bases and the V segment lost 1 base, leaving 12 bases of the junction unmatched. The CDR3 loop reads CASSLESLRGLAVYEQYF. For the CDR3, the DNA is TGTGCCAGCAGCTTAGAGTCCCTACGAGGACTAGCGGTCTACGAGCAGTACTTC.

The rearrangement uses TRBV2 and TRBJ2-2, with D hard to call. CDR1 SNHLY and CDR2 FYNNEI come from the germline V gene. CDR3 length: 12 amino acids. The germline V and J ends were trimmed by 5 bases and 9 bases, with 10 bases remaining between them. CDR3 protein: CASSNILRELFF. In DNA, the CDR3 is TGTGCCAGCAGTAACATTCTCCGGGAGCTGTTTTTT.

The rearrangement uses TRBV27 and TRBJ2-7; D remains unclear. Trimming pared 6 bases from V and 2 bases from J, leaving 17 bases between. Germline-derived CDR1 and CDR2 are MNHEY and SMNVEV (reference sequence). The CDR3 is 15 residues long. In DNA, the CDR3 is TGTGCCAGCAGACTCGGGTTGGTGAGTACCTACGAGCAGTACTTC. Translating gives CASRLGLVSTYEQYF.

The gene calls are TRBV30 and TRBJ1-2; a weak D match, TRBD1 (5 bases). CDR3 length: 14 residues. Germline CDR1 GTSNPN, CDR2 SVGIG (reference sequence). V lost 3 bases and J 4 bases, leaving 15 bases between the germline ends. The DNA of the CDR3 is TGTGCCTGGAGCGCCCCAGGGCGACTCTATGGCTACACCTTC. Translating gives CAWSAPGRLYGYTF.

The chain is built from TRBV5-1 and TRBJ2-5; TRBD2 aligns across 14 bases. This CDR3 is 15 amino acids long. The germline V gene encodes CDR1 SGHRS and CDR2 YFSETQ. V dropped 4 bases and J dropped 4; count of bases not matched to a gene: 3. The DNA of the CDR3 is TGCGCCAGCAGCCAGGGACTAGCGGGAGCAGAGACCCAGTACTTC. It specifies CASSQGLAGAETQYF. Looking up the rest from reference TRBV5-1 and TRBJ2-5 gives the full variable domain: KAGVTQTPRYLIKTRGQQVTLSCSPISGHRSVSWYQQTPGQGLQFLFEYFSETQRNKGNFPGRFSGRQFSNSRSEMNVSTLELGDSALYLCASSQGLAGAETQYFGPGTRLLVL.

The V gene is TRBV28, the J gene TRBJ2-1, with a possible D match to TRBD1 (6 bases). The CDR3 loop spans 15 amino acids. CDR1 and CDR2 from the germline V gene are MDHEN and SYDVKM. V lost 5 bases and J lost 4, with 15 bases in between. CDR3 sequence reads: CASSRSRDKYNEQFF. Written as DNA, the CDR3 is TGTGCCAGCAGTCGGTCCCGGGACAAGTACAATGAGCAGTTCTTC.